The 20 T cell receptor beta chains given below trace back to one sample, sequenced in a study of human versus mouse CDR3 diversity and MHC coevolution. TCRdb's table, derived via immunoSEQ multiplex PCR, lists solely in-frame clones and lacks some. The table lists some 82,000 clones, over 85% of them singletons. The specimen sequenced was naive CD4+ T cells from blood. Documented subset: CD45RO-negative CD62L-positive naive CD4 T cells. The source is a person aged 25 to 69 in good health.

DNA of the CDR3: TGTGCCAGCAGCTTAGCGGGGACATCGAGAGGCTATGGCTACACCTTC. Amino acids: CASSLAGTSRGYGYTF. The rearrangement uses TRBV7-9 and TRBJ1-2; TRBD1 might be the D (6 bases). V lost 0 bases and J 4 bases, leaving 15 bases between the germline ends. The germline CDR1 and CDR2 sequences are SEHNR and FQNEAQ (reference sequence). This CDR3 has 16 amino acids. The full variable domain, with the rest looked up from reference TRBV7-9 and TRBJ1-2, is DTGVSQNPRHKITKRGQNVTFRCDPISEHNRLYWYRQTLGQGPEFLTYFQNEAQLEKSRLLSDRFSAERPKGSFSTLEIQRTEQGDSAMYLCASSLAGTSRGYGYTFGSGTRLTVV.

V usage is TRBV11-1 and J usage is TRBJ2-7, with D possibly being TRBD1 (6 bases). Germline CDR1 and CDR2: SGHAT and FQDESV (reference sequence). The CDR3 covers 15 residues. V gave up 5 bases and J gave up 0 bases, with 14 bases separating them. This CDR3 reads CASSTRPDSSYEQYF. The CDR3, as DNA: TGTGCCAGCAGCACCCGCCCGGACAGCTCCTACGAGCAGTACTTC.

This clone was detected a few times. This chain connects TRBV5-8 to TRBJ1-5; TRBD1 matches at 7 bases. The V segment lost 5 bases and the J segment 6 bases; nucleotides outside the gene matches: 14. Germline CDR1 is SGHTS and CDR2 is YDEGEE. The CDR3 is 16 residues long. CDR3 DNA sequence: TGTGCCAGCAGGAGGGACAGCCCGACCGGAGGTCAGCCCCAGCATTTT. Amino acids: CASRRDSPTGGQPQHF. Full variable domain (outside the CDR3, taken from reference TRBV5-8 and TRBJ1-5): EAGVTQSPTHLIKTRGQQATLRCSPISGHTSVYWYQQALGLGLQFLLWYDEGEERNRGNFPPRFSGRQFPNYSSELNVNALELEDSALYLCASRRDSPTGGQPQHFGDGTRLSIL.

J is TRBJ2-5 and V is TRBV7-8; D ambiguous. The J call may not be correct, given that the DNA end is closer to TRBJ2-7. CDR1 is SGHVS, CDR2 FQNEAQ, per germline. The CDR3 loop spans 12 amino acids. The CDR3 sequence: CASSLSAYEQYF. The CDR3 DNA reads as TGTGCCAGCAGCTTAAGTGCCTACGAGCAGTACTTC.

The rearrangement links TRBV28 to TRBJ1-2, with 11 positions matching TRBD1. Trimming at V came to 4 bases and at J to 3 bases, leaving 4 bases not matched to a gene. The CDR3 is 15 amino acids. The germline V gene encodes CDR1 MDHEN and CDR2 SYDVKM. For the CDR3, the DNA is TGTGCCAGCAGTTCTCCGGGACAGGGGGACTATGGCTACACCTTC. Encoded protein: CASSSPGQGDYGYTF.

CDR3 protein: CASSQEGTGEGSNQPQHF. CDR3 sequence (DNA): TGCGCCAGCAGCCAAGAGGGGACAGGGGAGGGGAGCAATCAGCCCCAGCATTTT. The J gene is TRBJ1-5, the V gene TRBV4-1; 10 nucleotides line up with TRBD1. The germline V gene has CDR1 MGHRA and CDR2 YSYEKL. The CDR3 is made up of 18 amino acids. The V gene end was trimmed by 0 bases and the J gene end by 1 base; junction bases not matched to a gene: 6.

This chain uses TRBV27 with TRBJ2-1; 11 bases agree with TRBD1. CDR1 and CDR2 (germline): MNHEY, SMNVEV (reference sequence). V lost 3 bases to trimming and J lost 5 bases; unmatched junction nucleotides: 3. The CDR3 totals 15 residues. The CDR3 nucleotides read TGTGCCAGCAGTTTCGGACAGGGGGCGGACAATGAGCAGTTCTTC. It encodes CASSFGQGADNEQFF.

V is TRBV18 and J is TRBJ1-2, with D perhaps matching TRBD1 (6 bases). Per the germline V gene, CDR1 is KGHSH and CDR2 is LQKENI. V was cut by 2 bases and J by 7 bases, with 8 bases left in between. CDR3 length: 12 amino acids. CDR3 sequence (DNA): TGTGCCAGCTCACCAGGGGGCAGTGGCTACACCTTC. As protein: CASSPGGSGYTF.

This sequence joins TRBV6-5 and TRBJ1-4; a weak D match, TRBD1 (5 bases). The CDR3 has 15 amino acids. V was shortened by 0 bases and J by 8 bases, with 13 bases between the two germline ends. Per the germline V gene, CDR1 is MNHEY and CDR2 is SVGAGI. CDR3 DNA: TGTGCCAGCAGTTACTCAAACAGGATTGGGGAAAAACTGTTTTTT. Translating it yields CASSYSNRIGEKLFF.

The CDR3 coding sequence is TGCAGTGCTAGTAGGGACAAAGCTTTCTTT. Its protein product is CSASRDKAFF. The genes are TRBV20-1 and TRBJ1-1; a weak D match, TRBD1 (6 bases). The V end was cut by 3 bases, the J end by 9 bases, with 8 bases between. The CDR3 totals 10 residues. CDR1 and CDR2 (germline): DFQATT, SNEGSKA (reference sequence).

The J gene is TRBJ1-1, the V gene TRBV6-5; TRBD1 might be the D (5 bases). Germline CDR1 and CDR2: MNHEY and SVGAGI. Trimming left V 0 bases short and J 6 bases short, with 11 bases between. The CDR3 consists of 14 residues. CDR3 bases: TGTGCCAGCAGTTACTCCCAGGGTCGGGCTGAAGCTTTCTTT. Translated: CASSYSQGRAEAFF.

The rearrangement joins TRBV6-5 to TRBJ2-7; weak D call: TRBD1 (5 bases). The CDR3 extends over 13 amino acids. Germline CDR1 and CDR2: MNHEY and SVGAGI. V lost 6 bases and J 2 bases, leaving 11 bases between the germline ends. As DNA, the CDR3 is TGTGCCAGCAGCAGGGTCCTTCCCTACGAGCAGTACTTC. Translated, it gives CASSRVLPYEQYF.

The gene calls are TRBV27 and TRBJ1-5; D is perhaps TRBD1 (5 bases). This CDR3 comprises 14 residues. V shed 4 bases and J shed 5 bases, with 12 bases lying between them. Germline V gene sequence: CDR1 MNHEY, CDR2 SMNVEV (reference sequence). DNA of the CDR3: TGTGCCAGCAGTTGGACGGGGGAGGATCAGCCCCAGCATTTT. Translated, it gives CASSWTGEDQPQHF.

V gene TRBV12-5 combines with J gene TRBJ1-2, with D tentatively TRBD1 (5 bases). The CDR3 totals 15 residues. In germline, CDR1 is LGHNT, CDR2 FRNRAP. The germline V and J ends were trimmed by 1 base and 4 bases, with 13 bases remaining between them. The CDR3 protein is CASGLGGESFYGYTF. CDR3 nucleotides: TGTGCTAGTGGTTTGGGGGGGGAGTCTTTCTATGGCTACACCTTC.

This clone was seen only once. J is TRBJ2-2 and V is TRBV18; TRBD1 aligns across 9 bases. Germline trimming cut 6 bases from V and 2 bases from J; bases unmatched to any gene: 4. The germline gives CDR1 KGHSH, CDR2 LQKENI. The length of the CDR3 is 15 residues. The CDR3, as DNA: TGTGCCAGCTCGTCGGGACAGGGCAACACCGGGGAGCTGTTTTTT. Translated: CASSSGQGNTGELFF.

On this clone: Compared with germline, one end of the junction differs, possibly owing to a read error. The chain carries TRBV6-9 and TRBJ2-7; 10 positions match TRBD2. The germline V gene encodes CDR1 MNHGY and CDR2 SVAAGI. The CDR3 sequence is 18 residues long. CDR3 region: CASSQNPISGGPSHEQYF. CDR3 DNA sequence: TGTGCCAGCAGTCAAAATCCTATTAGCGGGGGGCCCTCCCACGAGCAGTACTTC.

The CDR3 region has the DNA TGTGCCAGCTCACCACCTAGTCAGGGGGGTGAGCAGTTCTTC. Protein: CASSPPSQGGEQFF. This rearrangement joins TRBV18 to TRBJ2-1; a possible D gene is TRBD1 (7 bases). This CDR3 spans 14 amino acids. Germline CDR1 and CDR2: KGHSH and LQKENI. V was clipped by 0 bases and J by 9 bases, with 12 bases between them.

The chain joins TRBV30 to TRBJ2-7; D is possibly TRBD2 (5 bases). Deletions cut 0 bases from V and 2 bases from J, with 11 bases between. There are 14 residues in the CDR3. Germline loops: CDR1 GTSNPN, CDR2 SVGIG (reference sequence). Here the CDR3 DNA reads TGTGCCTGGAGTGTACTTACGGGGACCTACGAGCAGTACTTC. This translates into CAWSVLTGTYEQYF.

The chain combines TRBV19 with TRBJ2-5; TRBD1 is a possible D gene (6 bases). Gene TRBJ2-7 matches the end of the DNA better, so the J call may be wrong. Germline V gives CDR1 LNHDA, CDR2 SQIVND (reference sequence). The CDR3 is 13 residues long. The CDR3 region has the DNA TGTGCCAGTAGAGGACAGTCCGCCTACGAGCAGTACTTC. Translating gives CASRGQSAYEQYF.

The chain joins TRBV7-2 to TRBJ2-1, with 8 positions matching TRBD2. The CDR3 runs 15 residues. The V gene end was trimmed by 1 base and the J gene end by 7 bases; junction bases not matched to a gene: 6. Germline V lookup: CDR1 SGHTA, CDR2 FQGNSA. The CDR3 region has the DNA TGTGCCAGCAGCTTAGGCGGGAGGAACCGTAATGAGCAGTTCTTC. The encoded protein is CASSLGGRNRNEQFF.